This paragraph reports one TCR beta chain. No antigen is known for it. The entry originates in a study of cytomegalovirus exposure and HLA in healthy donors. Study summary: Unique TCRs from HLA-typed donors, about 78 million of them, were held in an early data release.

CDR3 size: 14 residues. Germline V gene sequence: CDR1 LGHNT, CDR2 FRNRAP. V lost 5 bases to trimming and J lost 4 bases; unmatched junction nucleotides: 4. Study-wide results and limits: Later work associated more than 15,000 TCR beta sequences with HLA alleles at 0.05 false discovery rate. According to the study, roughly 160 TCR beta chains were cytomegalovirus-associated.

Vbeta (60) and Jbeta (13) primers were used in the PCR. The assay was immunoSEQ multiplex PCR, and TCRdb's table has in-frame clones only and misses some. The table lists more than 85,000 clones, approximately 71% of them singletons. The specimen was PBMCs. This TCR was recovered from a female donor in good health and CMV-seronegative. This chain uses TRBV12-5 with TRBJ2-5, with 10 bases matching TRBD2. The DNA for the CDR3 is TGTGCTAGTGGTCCTAGCGGGAGTCCAGAGACCCAGTACTTC. Encoded protein: CASGPSGSPETQYF. The variable domain in full, completed from reference TRBV12-5 and TRBJ2-5, reads DARVTQTPRHKVTEMGQEVTMRCQPILGHNTVFWYRQTMMQGLELLAYFRNRAPLDDSGMPKDRFSAEMPDATLATLKIQPSEPRDSAVYFCASGPSGSPETQYFGPGTRLLVL.